These T cell receptor beta chains were read from a single sample in a study of cytomegalovirus exposure and HLA in healthy donors. Some clones are missing from TCRdb's copy, which holds only in-frame ones; the method was immunoSEQ multiplex PCR. Of 100,000 or so clones listed, approximately 82% are singletons. Sequencing input: PBMCs. These receptors all come from a man aged 40-49 years in good health and CMV-seropositive. Each CDR3 is given with its conserved first and last residue. The D gene is left open where the match is weak. The size of a clone is reported for some rows only, either as once, few or many, or as a class for expanded clones.

J,D,V,size,DNA,CDR3
TRBJ1-4,.,TRBV25-1,.,TGTGCCAGCAGTGAATCCAGCCGGGGGATAACTAATGAAAAACTGTTTTTT,CASSESSRGITNEKLFF
TRBJ2-2,TRBD1,TRBV9,.,TGTGCCAGCAGCGCCCGGACAGGGGACACCGGGGAGCTGTTTTTT,CASSARTGDTGELFF
TRBJ1-1,.,TRBV7-2,once,TGTGCCAGCAGCTTAGAGGGGGTGAGGACTGAAGCTTTCTTT,CASSLEGVRTEAFF
TRBJ2-5,TRBD2,TRBV28,.,TGTGCCAGCAGTCTTAGACTAGCGGGGGGGCGGGATCCGCGAGAGACCCAGTACTTC,CASSLRLAGGRDPRETQYF
TRBJ1-4,.,TRBV27,once,TGTGCCAGCAAAAACAGGGCCCGTAATGAAAAACTGTTTTTT,CASKNRARNEKLFF
TRBJ1-6,.,TRBV5-6,.,TGTGCCAGCAGCGCACTCCCAGGGATCAATTCACCCCTCCACTTT,CASSALPGINSPLHF
TRBJ2-7,TRBD1,TRBV11-3,.,TGTGCCAGCAGCTTTCCAGGGGGCTACGAGCAGTACTTC,CASSFPGGYEQYF
TRBJ1-5,.,TRBV2,.,TGTGCCAGCAGTGAAGGCAGAATCTTAAATCAGCCCCAGCATTTT,CASSEGRILNQPQHF
TRBJ2-6,.,TRBV19,.,TGTGCCAGTAGTCCTGGAACGGCTAGAACTGGGGCCAACGTCCTGACTTTC,CASSPGTARTGANVLTF
TRBJ2-5,TRBD2,TRBV28,.,TGTGCCAGCAGTCCCAGATCCAGCGGGAGTGAGACCCAGTACTTC,CASSPRSSGSETQYF
TRBJ1-5,TRBD1,TRBV6-6,.,TGTGCCACATTTGACAGGGCTAGCAATCAGCCCCAGCATTTT,CATFDRASNQPQHF
TRBJ2-2,.,TRBV19,once,TGTGCCAGTAGTATTGGTCCAGGGATCACCGGGGAGCTGTTTTTT,CASSIGPGITGELFF
TRBJ2-4,TRBD1,TRBV4-3,.,TGCGCCAGCAGCCACGACAGGGCCCTAGCCAAAAACAGTCAGTACTTC,CASSHDRALAKNSQYF
TRBJ1-1,.,TRBV4-2,few,TGTGCCAGCAGCCAAGGGCTGCAGGGCACTGAAGCTTTCTTT,CASSQGLQGTEAFF
TRBJ2-5,TRBD2,TRBV4-3,.,TGCGCCAGCAGCCCTGGGACTAGCGGTGACCAAGAGACCCAGTACTTC,CASSPGTSGDQETQYF
TRBJ1-1,.,TRBV10-3,.,TGTGCCGTATCAGGCGGGGGTACTGAAGCTTTCTTT,CAVSGGGTEAFF
TRBJ2-7,TRBD2,TRBV7-9,.,TGTGCCAGCAGCTCCCCACAGACTAGCGGGAGGTTGTACTTC,CASSSPQTSGRLYF
TRBJ1-2,TRBD1,TRBV5-6,.,TGTGCCAGCAGCCGACTAAGGGACAGGGGTAACTATGGCTACACCTTC,CASSRLRDRGNYGYTF
TRBJ1-2,.,TRBV2,.,TGTGCCAGCAGTCTGGACAGCTTTAAAAACTATGGCTACACCTTC,CASSLDSFKNYGYTF
TRBJ2-6,.,TRBV30,.,TGTGCCTGGAGTGCGGTCCCTGGGGCCAACGGCCTGACTTTC,CAWSAVPGANGLTF
TRBJ1-1,TRBD1,TRBV19,.,TGTGCCAGTAGTGTTACGGGACAGGGAGGAGACACTGAAGCTTTCTTT,CASSVTGQGGDTEAFF
TRBJ1-5,.,TRBV7-9,.,TGTGCCAGCAGCGGCAGGGCTCAGCCCCAGCATTTT,CASSGRAQPQHF